The T cell receptor beta chain under discussion was sequenced for a study of blood T cell repertoires in COVID-19. Repertoires were generated with immunoSEQ multiplex PCR, while TCRdb's copy carries only in-frame clones and drops some. The table records about 140,000 clones, around 86% of them present only once. The germline V gene encodes CDR1 LNHDA and CDR2 SQIVND (reference sequence). The V and J ends lost 3 bases and 4 bases, in that order; junction bases with no gene match: 6. This CDR3 is 15 amino acids long. The sample was peripheral blood. This clonotype originated in a human donor in a cohort sampled during active COVID-19. This chain uses TRBV19 with TRBJ1-3; TRBD1 matches 7 bases. CDR3 protein: CASSILQGFGNTIYF. The CDR3 DNA reads TGTGCCAGTAGTATCCTACAGGGGTTCGGAAACACCATATATTTT. The full variable domain, in which reference TRBV19 and TRBJ1-3 provide the parts outside the CDR3, is DGGITQSPKYLFRKEGQNVTLSCEQNLNHDAMYWYRQDPGQGLRLIYYSQIVNDFQKGDIAEGYSVSREKKESFPLTVTSAQKNPTAFYLCASSILQGFGNTIYFGEGSWLTVV.